These 5 T cell receptor beta chains were all obtained from the same sample, sequenced in a study of T cells in Graves' hyperthyroidism and ophthalmopathy. Amplified TCR beta CDR3 regions derived from RNA transcripts. HTBI primers drove first-round RT-PCR of the TCR CDR3. TCRdb passed the multiplex PCR reads through MiXCR, listing each CDR3 protein once. The data contain some 740,000 distinct CDR3 sequences, 13% to 15% of them singletons. The sequenced material came from blood. Every receptor here comes from a woman younger than 30 with Graves' hyperthyroidism.

The chain carries TRBV5-1 and TRBJ2-5, with a tentative D call TRBD2 (5 bases). The CDR3 length is 13 residues. V was clipped by 0 bases and J by 4 bases, with 7 bases between them. Germline CDR1 is SGHRS and CDR2 is YFSETQ. The CDR3 DNA reads as TGCGCCAGCAGCTTGGCGGCGGGAGAGACCCAGTACTTC. Its translation: CASSLAAGETQYF.

The sample holds many counts of this clonotype. This chain uses TRBV11-2 with TRBJ2-2; TRBD2 matches at 12 bases. CDR3 length equals 19 residues. Germline V gene sequence: CDR1 SGHAT, CDR2 FQNNGV. V gave up 0 bases and J gave up 0 bases; unmatched junction bases: 5. Written as DNA, the CDR3 is TGTGCCAGCAGCTTAGAAAGGACTAGCGGGAACGCGAACACCGGGGAGCTGTTTTTT. Translation gives CASSLERTSGNANTGELFF.

This clonotype showed up many times. The CDR3 region is CASSFASGGQETQYF. In DNA, the CDR3 is TGTGCCAGCAGTTTTGCTAGCGGGGGACAAGAGACCCAGTACTTC. The chain combines TRBV28 with TRBJ2-5; 10 nucleotides match TRBD2. The V gene's germline CDR1 is MDHEN and CDR2 SYDVKM. This CDR3 is built from 15 residues. V lost 3 bases, J lost 2 bases, and 3 bases stayed unmatched.

This clonotype was found a few times. J is TRBJ2-3 and V is TRBV6-1; 10 positions match TRBD1. Germline CDR1 and CDR2: MNHNS and SASEGT. This CDR3 comprises 16 residues. The trim removed 0 bases at V and 4 bases at J, leaving 4 bases unmatched. The CDR3 coding sequence is TGTGCCAGCAGTGAAGCCGGACAGGGGGTGGCAGATACGCAGTATTTT. Encoded protein: CASSEAGQGVADTQYF.

This clonotype was seen only a few times. The genes are TRBV4-1 and TRBJ2-1; no reliable D call. The CDR3 has 13 residues. Trimming cost V 3 bases and J 12 bases, with 15 bases left between them. Germline V gives CDR1 MGHRA, CDR2 YSYEKL. In DNA form, the CDR3 reads TGCGCCAGCAGCCATTATTCAGCGACGGGGCAGTTCTTC. Its protein product is CASSHYSATGQFF.